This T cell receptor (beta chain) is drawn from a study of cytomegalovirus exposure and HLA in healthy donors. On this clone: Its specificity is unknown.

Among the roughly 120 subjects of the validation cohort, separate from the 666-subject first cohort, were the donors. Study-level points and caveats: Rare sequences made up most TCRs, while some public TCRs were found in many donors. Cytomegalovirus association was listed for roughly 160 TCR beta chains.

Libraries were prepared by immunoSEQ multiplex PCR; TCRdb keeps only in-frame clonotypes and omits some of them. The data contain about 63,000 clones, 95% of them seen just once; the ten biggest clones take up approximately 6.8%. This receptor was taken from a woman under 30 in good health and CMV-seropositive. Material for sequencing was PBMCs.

The CDR3 DNA sequence: TGTGCCAGCAGCGGGACAGGCCACTCTGGAAACACCATATATTTT. Protein: CASSGTGHSGNTIYF. The chain uses TRBV9 and TRBJ1-3; 7 bases match TRBD1. The germline CDR1 and CDR2 sequences are SGDLS and YYNGEE. V lost 3 bases, J lost 0 bases, and 3 bases stayed unmatched. The CDR3 covers 15 residues. Using reference TRBV9 and TRBJ1-3 for the parts outside the CDR3, the full variable domain is DSGVTQTPKHLITATGQRVTLRCSPRSGDLSVYWYQQSLDQGLQFLIQYYNGEERAKGNILERFSAQQFPDLHSELNLSSLELGDSALYFCASSGTGHSGNTIYFGEGSWLTVV.